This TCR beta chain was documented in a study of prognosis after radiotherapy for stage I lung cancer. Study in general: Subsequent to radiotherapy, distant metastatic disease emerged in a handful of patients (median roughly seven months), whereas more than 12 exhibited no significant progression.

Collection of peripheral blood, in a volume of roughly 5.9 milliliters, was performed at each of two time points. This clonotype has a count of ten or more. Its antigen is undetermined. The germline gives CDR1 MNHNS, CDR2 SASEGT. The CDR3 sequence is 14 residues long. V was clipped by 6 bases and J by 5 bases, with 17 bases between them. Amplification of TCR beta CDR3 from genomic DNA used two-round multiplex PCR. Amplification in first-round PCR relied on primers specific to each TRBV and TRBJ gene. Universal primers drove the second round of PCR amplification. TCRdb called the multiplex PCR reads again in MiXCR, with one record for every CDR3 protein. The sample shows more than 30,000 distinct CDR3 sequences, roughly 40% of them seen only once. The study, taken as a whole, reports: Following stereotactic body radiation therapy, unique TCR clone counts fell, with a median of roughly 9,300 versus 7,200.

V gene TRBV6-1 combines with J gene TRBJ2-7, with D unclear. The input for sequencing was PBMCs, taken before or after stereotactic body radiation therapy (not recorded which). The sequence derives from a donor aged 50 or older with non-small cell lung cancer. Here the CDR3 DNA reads TGTGCCAGCAGCCAGTGGATCAACGGCGACGAGCAGTACTTC. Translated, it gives CASSQWINGDEQYF.